A single sample gave rise to the 32 T cell receptor beta chains below, sequenced in a study of Graves' ophthalmopathy and Graves' hyperthyroidism. Transcripts of RNA were the source for amplifying TCR beta CDR3 regions. First-round RT-PCR with HTBI primers preceded a second-round multiplex PCR. One entry per CDR3 protein results from TCRdb running MiXCR on the multiplex PCR reads. Of about 660,000 distinct CDR3 sequences listed, about two fifths are singletons. Sequenced material: peripheral blood. The origin of the receptors is an adult man with Graves' ophthalmopathy.

This clonotype showed up many times. The gene calls are TRBV5-1 and TRBJ1-1; 7 positions match TRBD1. The junction had 12 bases not matched to a gene; V was cut back by 5 bases and J by 5 bases. The CDR3 is made up of 15 amino acids. Germline-derived CDR1 and CDR2 are SGHRS and YFSETQ. The CDR3 DNA follows: TGCGCCAGCAGACAACAGACAGGGAGTGTTACTGAAGCTTTCTTT. Its protein is CASRQQTGSVTEAFF.

This clonotype occurred many times. The V and J genes are TRBV20-1 and TRBJ2-7, with D unclear. CDR3 size: 11 residues. Per germline, CDR1 DFQATT and CDR2 SNEGSKA (reference sequence). The ends were cut back, 3 bases at V and 6 bases at J, with 9 bases in the middle. CDR3 DNA: TGCAGTGCTAGTAGCTATCGCGAGCAGTACTTC. It specifies CSASSYREQYF.

This clonotype was picked up a small number of times. The chain joins TRBV12-3 or TRBV12-4 to TRBJ1-5, with D perhaps matching TRBD1 (5 bases). The CDR3 is 19 amino acids. Trimming cost V 3 bases and J 1 base, with 22 bases left between them. CDR3: CASSLGAGGTQGSNQPQHF. The DNA for the CDR3 is TGTGCCAGCAGTTTGGGTGCGGGGGGAACCCAAGGCAGCAATCAGCCCCAGCATTTT.

Concerning this clonotype itself: At one end the junction does not follow the germline gene, possibly because of a read error. The J gene is TRBJ1-1, the V gene TRBV10-3, with 8 bases matching TRBD1. Germline-derived CDR1 and CDR2 are ENHRY and SYGVKD. The CDR3 totals 15 residues. The CDR3 region is CASSDLTGGNTEAFF. CDR3 in DNA: TGTGCCAGCAGTGATCTTACAGGGGGGAACACTGAAGCTTTCTTT.

As to this clonotype: A read error is possible here, since a much larger clone lies one base away. This chain connects TRBV5-6 to TRBJ2-5; D not certain. Germline V gene data show CDR1 as SGHDT and CDR2 as YYEEEE. V shed 2 bases and J shed 8 bases, with 7 bases lying between them. The CDR3 runs 11 residues. This chain's CDR3 is CASSFRRTQYF. The CDR3 nucleotides are TGTGCCAGCAGCTTCAGGAGAACCCAGTACTTC. Complete variable domain (other parts from reference TRBV5-6 and TRBJ2-5): DAGVTQSPTHLIKTRGQQVTLRCSPKSGHDTVSWYQQALGQGPQFIFQYYEEEERQRGNFPDRFSGHQFPNYSSELNVNALLLGDSALYLCASSFRRTQYFGPGTRLLVL.

This clonotype came up many times. The J gene is TRBJ2-5, the V gene TRBV29-1; TRBD2 aligns across 11 bases. V lost 3 bases, J lost 2 bases, and 11 bases stayed unmatched. The CDR3 has 17 residues. Germline assignment: CDR1 SQVTM and CDR2 ANQGSEA. CDR3 nucleotide sequence: TGCAGCGTTGACGGGCTAGCGGGAGGTAGTAGGCAAGAGACCCAGTACTTC. Translating gives CSVDGLAGGSRQETQYF.

This clonotype was counted only a few times. The chain recombines TRBV5-8 with TRBJ1-1; D ambiguous. This CDR3 spans 14 amino acids. The V end lost 2 bases, the J end lost 4 bases, and 12 bases lay between the germline ends. The V gene's germline CDR1 is SGHTS and CDR2 YDEGEE. Here the CDR3 reads CASSFEGGSTEAFF. The CDR3 nucleotides read TGTGCCAGCAGCTTCGAGGGAGGGAGCACTGAAGCTTTCTTT.

The chain carries TRBV2 and TRBJ2-2; TRBD1 agrees at 8 bases. V was clipped by 6 bases and J by 7 bases; unmatched bases: 13. The germline CDR1 and CDR2 sequences are SNHLY and FYNNEI. The CDR3 is 16 amino acids. The CDR3 DNA sequence: TGTGCCAGCAGCTTGGTTGGGCAGGGGGCCGGCGGGGAGCTGTTTTTT. It encodes CASSLVGQGAGGELFF.

V gene TRBV2 combines with J gene TRBJ1-2, with 7 bases lining up with TRBD1. This CDR3 contains 13 residues. Germline-derived CDR1 and CDR2 are SNHLY and FYNNEI. The J segment lost 7 bases and the V segment lost 6 bases, leaving 8 bases of the junction unmatched. Here the CDR3 DNA reads TGTGCCAGCAGGGCCGACAGGGCGGGTGGCTACACCTTC. Translation gives CASRADRAGGYTF.

The V gene is TRBV10-3, the J gene TRBJ2-5, with TRBD2 identical over 9 bases. The CDR3 contains 14 residues. Trimming cost V 8 bases and J 5 bases; bases outside gene matches: 9. The germline CDR1 and CDR2 sequences are ENHRY and SYGVKD. The CDR3 region has the DNA TGTGCCATCTCGACACTAGCGGGCTCCGAGACCCAGTACTTC. Translated, it gives CAISTLAGSETQYF.

The V call is TRBV7-2, the J call TRBJ1-1; 7 nucleotides match TRBD1. CDR1 is SGHTA and CDR2 is FQGNSA in the germline V gene. With 3 bases clipped from V and 9 bases from J, the junction kept 13 bases outside the gene matches. The CDR3 has 15 residues. CDR3 bases: TGTGCCAGCAGCTTTGGCGCCGGGACAGAGGGAAAAGCTTTCTTT. It specifies CASSFGAGTEGKAFF.

The V and J genes are TRBV29-1 and TRBJ2-7; 8 nucleotides align to TRBD1. The CDR3 loop spans 13 amino acids. V trimming: 7 bases; J trimming: 5 bases; junction bases outside the gene matches: 10. From germline, CDR1 is SQVTM and CDR2 ANQGSEA. CDR3: CSAQEDRADEQYF. The CDR3 bases are TGCAGCGCCCAGGAGGACAGGGCGGACGAGCAGTACTTC.

This clonotype was seen ten or more times. The chain has TRBV5-1 and TRBJ2-3, with TRBD1 matching over 9 bases. The trim removed 4 bases at V and 2 bases at J, leaving 5 bases unmatched. Germline V gene data show CDR1 as SGHRS and CDR2 as YFSETQ. The CDR3 loop spans 15 amino acids. This CDR3 is CASSPGQGNTDTQYF. CDR3 in DNA: TGCGCCAGCAGCCCAGGACAGGGGAACACAGATACGCAGTATTTT.

With regard to this clonotype: A read error may be the cause here, since a much bigger clone is one base away. This CDR3 is missing its conserved last phenylalanine or tryptophan, likely due to a read error. The rearrangement joins TRBV7-3 to TRBJ1-2; D is perhaps TRBD1 (5 bases). Trimming removed 5 bases from V and 1 base from J, with 11 bases in between. The germline gives CDR1 SGHTA, CDR2 FQGTGA. The CDR3 covers 14 residues. The CDR3 loop is CASSPRDYNYGYTL. In nucleotides, the CDR3 is TGTGCCAGCAGCCCCAGGGACTATAACTATGGCTACACCCTC.

The V and J genes are TRBV7-2 and TRBJ2-7; 8 bases line up with TRBD2. The J call is in doubt because the DNA end fits TRBJ2-1 better. The length of the CDR3 is 15 residues. The germline gives CDR1 SGHTA, CDR2 FQGNSA. The CDR3 region has the DNA TGTGCCAGCAACGTGGCGGGGGGCTCCTACAATGAGCAGTTCTTC. The encoded protein is CASNVAGGSYNEQFF.

This clonotype has a count of ten or more. The genes are TRBV20-1 and TRBJ1-2; possibly TRBD1 for D (5 bases). Germline assignment: CDR1 DFQATT and CDR2 SNEGSKA (reference sequence). This CDR3 is built from 12 residues. The ends were cut back, 0 bases at V and 9 bases at J, with 11 bases in the middle. This chain's CDR3 is CSARDRDYSYTF. The CDR3 DNA reads as TGCAGTGCTAGAGACAGGGACTACAGCTACACCTTC.

Details on this clonotype: A read error may explain this, as a much larger clone is one base away. The chain is built from TRBV7-9 and TRBJ2-2; D unresolved. Germline values: CDR1 SEHNR, CDR2 FQNEAQ (reference sequence). The CDR3 sequence is 16 residues long. V lost 0 bases and J 1 base, leaving 9 bases between the germline ends. In nucleotides, the CDR3 is TGTGCCAGCAGCTTAGCTGTGACAAGGAACACCGGGGAGCTGTTTTTT. It is translated as CASSLAVTRNTGELFF.

This clonotype was seen many times. The gene calls are TRBV10-2 and TRBJ1-1; TRBD1 aligns across 9 bases. CDR3 length: 15 amino acids. V dropped 0 bases and J dropped 4; count of bases not matched to a gene: 3. Germline values: CDR1 WSHSY, CDR2 SAAADI. CDR3 DNA sequence: TGCGCCAGCAGTGAGTCCGGGACAGGGAGCACTGAAGCTTTCTTT. Protein: CASSESGTGSTEAFF.

Many counts were recorded for this clonotype. The chain joins TRBV2 to TRBJ2-7; D perhaps matches TRBD1 (6 bases). Germline V CDR1 and CDR2: SNHLY, FYNNEI. The CDR3 has 15 residues. Between the trimmed V and J ends, which lost 2 bases and 0 bases, there was a span of 11 bases. Written as DNA, the CDR3 is TGTGCCAGCAGTGAAAGGGGGAGTAACTCCTACGAGCAGTACTTC. Translated: CASSERGSNSYEQYF.

As for this clonotype: This may be a read error: a much more frequent sequence differs by one nucleotide. V is TRBV2 and J is TRBJ2-5; D might be TRBD1 (6 bases). The CDR3 totals 14 residues. Germline V gene sequence: CDR1 SNHLY, CDR2 FYNNEI. DNA of the CDR3: TGTGCCAGCAGAGAAGAAACAGGGTGGGAGACCCAGTACTTC. This codes for CASREETGWETQYF.

This clonotype was recorded a few times. The V and J genes are TRBV10-3 and TRBJ2-7; TRBD2 matches at 8 bases. CDR1 is ENHRY, CDR2 SYGVKD, per germline. The CDR3 runs to 12 residues. V lost 10 bases, J lost 3 bases, and 5 bases stayed unmatched. CDR3 loop: CASPGGNYEQYF. The CDR3 bases are TGTGCCAGCCCGGGAGGGAACTACGAGCAGTACTTC.

Worth noting for this clonotype: No conserved phenylalanine or tryptophan ends this CDR3, so it is likely a read error. V gene TRBV7-2 combines with J gene TRBJ2-7; D gene unclear. Per the germline V gene, CDR1 is SGHTA and CDR2 is FQGNSA. The CDR3 is 14 amino acids. The CDR3 nucleotides read TGCGCCAGCAGCCAAGTGAGCTCTTCCTACGAGCAGTACCTC. Protein sequence: CASSQVSSSYEQYL.

In its sample, this clonotype was seen many times. The chain joins TRBV14 to TRBJ2-7, with D possibly TRBD1 on 6 matching bases. CDR3 length equals 15 residues. V dropped 0 bases and J dropped 3 bases, with 12 bases sitting between them. The germline gives CDR1 SGHDN, CDR2 FVKESK. The CDR3 region has the DNA TGTGCCAGCAGCCAAGAAGGCAGGGGCGTCTACGAGCAGTACTTC. This encodes CASSQEGRGVYEQYF.

This sequence joins TRBV24-1 and TRBJ1-2; 7 bases are a match to TRBD1. The ends lost 3 bases at V and 7 bases at J; junction bases unmatched: 7. CDR1 and CDR2 (germline): KGHDR, SFDVKD. The CDR3 is made up of 14 amino acids. This CDR3 reads CATSDQEGASGYTF. In DNA form, the CDR3 reads TGTGCCACCAGTGATCAGGAGGGGGCGAGTGGCTACACCTTC.

The chain uses TRBV10-3 and TRBJ1-6; D gene ambiguous. V lost 0 bases and J lost 13, with 19 bases in between. CDR3 length: 16 residues. Germline lookup yields CDR1 ENHRY and CDR2 SYGVKD. The CDR3 protein is CAISESAPVQGIPLHF. DNA for the CDR3: TGTGCCATCAGTGAGTCAGCCCCCGTCCAAGGGATCCCCCTCCACTTT.

This clonotype came up many times. The chain recombines TRBV19 with TRBJ1-2; tentative D call: TRBD1 (6 bases). From germline, CDR1 is LNHDA and CDR2 SQIVND (reference sequence). The CDR3 length is 13 residues. The V and J ends lost 4 bases and 7 bases respectively, with 13 bases between them. Written as DNA, the CDR3 is TGTGCCAGTAGTAATACAGGGCTCCGTGGCTACACCTTC. Its translation: CASSNTGLRGYTF.

The chain employs TRBV5-5 and TRBJ1-1; TRBD1 aligns across 7 bases. Germline V gives CDR1 SGHKS, CDR2 YYEKEE (reference sequence). The CDR3 contains 13 residues. The V segment lost 2 bases and the J segment 6 bases; nucleotides outside the gene matches: 4. The CDR3 nucleotides read TGTGCCAGCAGCTTTTTGCAGGGGGCTGAAGCTTTCTTT. Translated: CASSFLQGAEAFF.

This clonotype was seen only once. The genes are TRBV25-1 and TRBJ1-4; 8 bases align to TRBD1. With 8 bases clipped from V and 7 bases from J, the junction kept 6 bases outside the gene matches. Germline V lookup: CDR1 MGHDK, CDR2 SYGVNS. The CDR3 length is 13 residues. CDR3 loop: CASLGDRGEKLFF. As DNA, the CDR3 is TGTGCCAGCCTAGGAGACAGGGGTGAAAAACTGTTTTTT.

The V call is TRBV29-1, the J call TRBJ1-1; D remains ambiguous. The CDR3 consists of 10 residues. Looked up from germline, CDR1 is SQVTM and CDR2 is ANQGSEA. V was trimmed by 8 bases and J by 3 bases, leaving 7 bases between them. CDR3: CSYYDTEAFF. The CDR3 nucleotides are TGCAGCTACTACGACACTGAAGCTTTCTTT.

This clonotype was seen many times. The chain links TRBV20-1 to TRBJ1-2; 7 bases align to TRBD1. CDR1 is DFQATT, CDR2 SNEGSKA, per germline (reference sequence). The CDR3 is 12 residues long. The V and J ends lost 6 bases and 7 bases, in that order; junction bases with no gene match: 8. CDR3 in DNA: TGCAGTGCCCGAAAGGACAGGTTTGGCTACACCTTC. The encoded protein is CSARKDRFGYTF.

This clonotype came up many times. The J gene is TRBJ1-1, the V gene TRBV10-3; D not certain. This CDR3 has 14 amino acids. The V end lost 2 bases, the J end lost 1 base, and 8 bases lay between the germline ends. In germline, CDR1 is ENHRY, CDR2 SYGVKD. CDR3 sequence: CAISEVHQNTEAFF. The CDR3, as DNA: TGTGCCATCAGTGAGGTGCACCAGAACACTGAAGCTTTCTTT.

This clonotype has only a few counts. The rearrangement joins TRBV6-5 to TRBJ2-5; TRBD2 agrees at 9 bases. This CDR3 is 15 amino acids long. From germline, CDR1 is MNHEY and CDR2 SVGAGI. V gave up 4 bases and J gave up 4 bases; unmatched junction bases: 7. CDR3 DNA: TGTGCCAGCAGTTCGACCGGGACTAGCATAGAGACCCAGTACTTC. Translated, it gives CASSSTGTSIETQYF.